These T cell receptor beta chains were read from a single sample in a study of cytomegalovirus exposure and HLA in healthy donors. Profiled with immunoSEQ multiplex PCR; TCRdb holds only in-frame clones, not every one. In the table there are 160,000 or so clones, 80% of which are singletons. Sequencing was carried out using PBMCs. Source of these receptors: a male donor in good health and CMV-seropositive. CDR3s include the opening cysteine and the closing phenylalanine or tryptophan. Fields, in order: J gene, D gene, clone size, V gene, CDR3 DNA, CDR3 protein. D genes are given only for firm matches. Clone size is not always given. Where it is, it says once, few, many or a class for expanded clones.

>TRBJ1-1|NA|NA|TRBV29-1
TGCAGCGTTTCCAGGGGGAACACTGAAGCTTTCTTT
CSVSRGNTEAFF
>TRBJ2-7|NA|NA|TRBV30
TGTGCCTGGAGTGCGAGGTACGAGCAGTACTTC
CAWSARYEQYF
>TRBJ2-1|TRBD2|NA|TRBV5-1
TGCGCCAGCAGCTTGGAACCCGGGGGGGTCTCCTACAATGAGCAGTTCTTC
CASSLEPGGVSYNEQFF
>TRBJ2-2|NA|NA|TRBV9
TGTGCCAGCAGCCTCAACACCGGGGAGCTGTTTTTT
CASSLNTGELFF
>TRBJ2-1|NA|NA|TRBV11-2
TGTGCCAGCAGCTTAGCAGCTAGCGAAAAACCCAATGAGCAGTTCTTC
CASSLAASEKPNEQFF
>TRBJ2-3|TRBD2|NA|TRBV6-1
TGTGCCAGCAGTGGTATAGCGGGAGGCAGCACAGATACGCAGTATTTT
CASSGIAGGSTDTQYF
>TRBJ1-2|NA|few|TRBV5-8
TGTGCCAGCAGCCAGGATCAGGGTGTTTTAAGTGGCTACACCTTC
CASSQDQGVLSGYTF
>TRBJ1-2|TRBD1|NA|TRBV27
TGTGCCAGCAGTCCCCGACAGGGGGTTAACTATGGCTACACCTTC
CASSPRQGVNYGYTF
>TRBJ2-7|TRBD1|few|TRBV13
TGTGCCAGCAGCCCAAATCCGGGACAGGGGGACGAGCAGTACTTC
CASSPNPGQGDEQYF
>TRBJ2-1|TRBD2|NA|TRBV7-8
TGTGCCAGCAGCTACGGACGGACTAGCGGATTCTACAATGAGCAGTTCTTC
CASSYGRTSGFYNEQFF
>TRBJ1-2|NA|NA|TRBV7-3
TGTGCCAGCAGGTTACAGGGCCCCCCCACCTTC
CASRLQGPPTF
>TRBJ2-2|TRBD1|NA|TRBV27
TGTGCCAGTACAGGGGGCGCGACCGGGGAGCTGTTTTTT
CASTGGATGELFF
>TRBJ2-1|NA|few|TRBV7-9
TGTGCCAGCATCCCGCCCCTCGACTCTAACAATGAGCAGTTCTTC
CASIPPLDSNNEQFF
>TRBJ1-5|NA|NA|TRBV5-6
TGTGCCAGCAGCTTGGGCCCGGGGCCCCAGCATTTT
CASSLGPGPQHF
>TRBJ2-1|TRBD2|NA|TRBV4-2
TGTGCCAGCAGCCAAGGTAATAGCGGGAGCAATGAGCAGTTCTTC
CASSQGNSGSNEQFF
>TRBJ2-5|TRBD2|NA|TRBV6-5
TGTGCCAGCAGTTGGGCGGGACTAGACGGGGGAAGGACCCAGTACTTC
CASSWAGLDGGRTQYF
>TRBJ1-1|TRBD1|NA|TRBV19
TGTGCCAGTAGTCATCCAGGGGGCGCGGGCACTGAAGCTTTCTTT
CASSHPGGAGTEAFF
>TRBJ1-2|NA|once|TRBV12-5
TGTGCTAGTGGTTTGCCCACGTGGCCTCGCTATGGCTACACCTTC
CASGLPTWPRYGYTF
>TRBJ2-6|NA|NA|TRBV7-9
TGTGCCAGCAGCGCCTTAGACAGCTCTGGGGCCAACGTCCTGACTTTC
CASSALDSSGANVLTF
>TRBJ1-2|TRBD1|NA|TRBV28
TGTGCCAGCAGCTCCGAAACCGGGACAGGGGAAGGCTACACCTTC
CASSSETGTGEGYTF
>TRBJ2-7|NA|NA|TRBV27
TGTGCCAGCAGCGGGCTGGCGGGCCACTACGAGCAGTACTTC
CASSGLAGHYEQYF
>TRBJ2-5|NA|NA|TRBV18
TGTGCCAGCTCACCTCTTCCAGGGAAGGAGACCCAGTACTTC
CASSPLPGKETQYF
>TRBJ1-4|TRBD1|few|TRBV25-1
TGTGCCAGCAGTGATCAGGGGGCGCAGGAAAAACTGTTTTTT
CASSDQGAQEKLFF
>TRBJ1-1|NA|NA|TRBV5-6
TGTGCCAGCAGCTTGGGGGCAGGGGCGAACACTGAAGCTTTCTTT
CASSLGAGANTEAFF
>TRBJ2-5|NA|NA|TRBV4-1
TGCGCCAGCAGCCAACTCGAGAAAGGACTAGGGGGGACCCAGTACTTC
CASSQLEKGLGGTQYF
>TRBJ1-5|TRBD1|NA|TRBV27
TGTGCCAGCAGTATGACAGGGTACAATCAGCCCCAGCATTTT
CASSMTGYNQPQHF
>TRBJ2-5|NA|NA|TRBV5-1
TGCGCCAGCAACGCGGCGGCCCAAGAGACCCAGTACTTC
CASNAAAQETQYF
>TRBJ2-7|NA|NA|TRBV2
TGTGCCAGCATCAGGGGACTACCCAACGAGCAGTACTTC
CASIRGLPNEQYF
>TRBJ2-2|TRBD1|NA|TRBV7-9
TGTTCCAGCAGCTTAGGTGGCTCGGGACAGGGCGTCAACACCGGGGAGCTGTTTTTT
CSSSLGGSGQGVNTGELFF
>TRBJ2-3|NA|NA|TRBV6-4
TGTGCCAGCAGTACCGAGGGCGCAGATACGCAGTATTTT
CASSTEGADTQYF
>TRBJ1-1|NA|NA|TRBV11-2
TGTGCCAGCAGCTTTCAGTTACTGAACACTGAAGCTTTCTTT
CASSFQLLNTEAFF
>TRBJ2-5|NA|few|TRBV18
TGTGCCAGCTCAGCCGGAGGAGGGGTTCAGACCCAGTACTTC
CASSAGGGVQTQYF
>TRBJ1-5|NA|NA|TRBV4-2
TGTGCCAGCAGCCAAGATTCAGGATCTCGCCAGCCCCAGCATTTT
CASSQDSGSRQPQHF
>TRBJ2-7|NA|NA|TRBV27
TGTGCCAGCAGTCCGGGAACCTACGAGCAGTACTTC
CASSPGTYEQYF
>TRBJ2-5|TRBD2|few|TRBV2
TGTGCCAGCAGTCCCTTTAGCGGGGGAGGGCGGGAGACCCAGTACTTC
CASSPFSGGGRETQYF
>TRBJ1-4|TRBD1|NA|TRBV7-3
TGTGCCAGCAGCTCGACAGGGGGCTCGGGTGAAAAACTGTTTTTT
CASSSTGGSGEKLFF
>TRBJ2-2|TRBD1|once|TRBV10-3
TGTGCCATCAGTGAGACAGGGGGGAGCACCGGGGAGCTGTTTTTT
CAISETGGSTGELFF
>TRBJ1-5|NA|NA|TRBV5-1
TGCGCCAGCAGCTTGGGGCAGGCTGGAAATCAGCCCCAGCATTTT
CASSLGQAGNQPQHF
>TRBJ1-2|NA|NA|TRBV10-3
TGTGCCATCAGTACGGGGATGCATGGCTACACCTTC
CAISTGMHGYTF
>TRBJ2-7|NA|NA|TRBV2
TGTGCCATGGGACTCCCGAAAAGGGGATACGAGCAGTACTTC
CAMGLPKRGYEQYF
>TRBJ2-1|NA|NA|TRBV7-3
TGTGCCAGCAGCTTGCTAGGCCTTGGAAGTGAGCAGTTCTTC
CASSLLGLGSEQFF
>TRBJ2-1|NA|NA|TRBV7-2
TGTGCCAGCAGCTATTCGGGTAGCAATGAGCAGTTCTTC
CASSYSGSNEQFF
>TRBJ2-7|TRBD1|NA|TRBV29-1
TGCAGCGTTGAAGGACAGGGGGCGTACGAGCAGTACTTC
CSVEGQGAYEQYF
>TRBJ1-4|TRBD1|NA|TRBV5-4
TGTGCCAGCAGCCTAGACAGGGGGCAAACTAATGAAAAACTGTTTTTT
CASSLDRGQTNEKLFF
>TRBJ1-5|NA|NA|TRBV27
TGTGCCAGCAGTGCCGGGATACATCAGCCCCAGCATTTT
CASSAGIHQPQHF
>TRBJ2-7|NA|NA|TRBV28
TGTGCCAGCAGTTTGAGGCAGGGTAGTAACGAGCAGTACTTC
CASSLRQGSNEQYF
>TRBJ2-1|TRBD1|NA|TRBV5-1
TGCGCCAGCAGCCTGACAGGGGTTTACAATGAGCAGTTCTTC
CASSLTGVYNEQFF
>TRBJ2-3|TRBD2|once|TRBV4-3
TGCGCCAGCAGCCAATACCCTAGCGGAAGCACAGATACGCAGTATTTT
CASSQYPSGSTDTQYF
>TRBJ1-6|NA|NA|TRBV28
TGTGCCAGCAGTTTTAGTAGCTCCTATAATTCACCCCTCCACTTT
CASSFSSSYNSPLHF
>TRBJ2-2|NA|NA|TRBV29-1
TGCAGCGTTGCGGACATAGTCACCGGGGAGCTGTTTTTT
CSVADIVTGELFF
>TRBJ1-5|NA|NA|TRBV4-1
TGTGCCAGCAGCCAAGAGGGTGCGGGTAGTCAGCCCCAGCATTTT
CASSQEGAGSQPQHF
>TRBJ2-7|NA|few|TRBV7-7
TGTGCTAGCAGCTTAGGTCCGGGTTACGAGCAGTACTTC
CASSLGPGYEQYF
>TRBJ2-7|NA|NA|TRBV11-3
TGTGCCAGCAGCTCGCGTTCGGGGAGCTCCTACGAGCAGTACTTC
CASSSRSGSSYEQYF
>TRBJ2-3|NA|NA|TRBV6-5
TGTGCCAGCAGTTACGGCGGTTACACAGATACGCAGTATTTT
CASSYGGYTDTQYF
>TRBJ1-2|NA|NA|TRBV2
TGTGCCAGCGGGGGGAACTATGGCTACACCTTC
CASGGNYGYTF